This TCR beta chain was captured in a study of cytomegalovirus exposure and HLA in healthy donors. The overall study: From about 170 million T cells, an earlier analysis saw approximately 110 million unique TCR beta sequences. Of all 400 or so donors who were genotyped, 75% to 85% belonged to the Caucasian-associated ancestry cluster.

Only a few counts were recorded for this clone. The PCR used 60 Vbeta and 13 Jbeta primers. The protocol was immunoSEQ multiplex PCR, while the TCRdb copy is restricted to in-frame clones and leaves out a portion. This table has approximately 100,000 clones, 55% to 75% appearing once. The clonotype comes from a man between 60 and 75 years old in good health and CMV-seronegative. Sequencing used PBMCs.

The CDR3 DNA follows: TGTGCCAGCAGCTTAGCCCGGGGCGGGAGGGCGGCAGATACGCAGTATTTT. This codes for CASSLARGGRAADTQYF. V gene TRBV11-1 combines with J gene TRBJ2-3; 9 bases line up with TRBD2. CDR1 and CDR2 from the germline V gene are SGHAT and FQDESV (reference sequence). V lost 0 bases, J lost 4 bases, and 8 bases stayed unmatched. The CDR3 covers 17 residues.